Shown below are 15 T cell receptor beta chains from a single sample sequenced in a study of blood T cell repertoires in COVID-19. Assay: immunoSEQ multiplex PCR; the TCRdb copy retains only in-frame clones and omits some. The repertoire holds roughly 330,000 clones, approximately 85% seen once, with 1.6% in the top ten. Sequenced input: peripheral blood. The receptors here all came from a woman between 50 and 59 years old with acute or convalescent COVID-19.

The chain carries TRBV21-1 and TRBJ2-3; TRBD1 is the table's D call and was not checked against the DNA. TRBV21-1 is marked as a pseudogene. This CDR3 contains 19 residues. CDR3 nucleotide sequence: TGTGCCAGCAGCACGAGGGACAGGGGCATTTGGTTGTACACAGATACGCAGTATTTT. Amino acids: CASSTRDRGIWLYTDTQYF.

This clone was seen only once. The V gene is TRBV28, the J gene TRBJ2-7; D possibly corresponds to TRBD1 (6 bases). Germline V lookup: CDR1 MDHEN, CDR2 SYDVKM. Trimming left V 4 bases short and J 1 base short, with 8 bases between. This CDR3 comprises 13 residues. CDR3 nucleotide sequence: TGTGCCAGCAGTTCAGGACAGTCCTACGAGCAGTACTTC. Encoded protein: CASSSGQSYEQYF.

The V and J genes are TRBV11-2 and TRBJ2-5, with 11 bases matching TRBD2. Germline CDR1 SGHAT, CDR2 FQNNGV. The trim removed 5 bases at V and 4 bases at J, leaving 9 bases unmatched. CDR3 length: 16 residues. The CDR3 DNA reads as TGTGCCAGCAGCCCCGGGACTAGCGGAGACGGAGAGACCCAGTACTTC. It specifies CASSPGTSGDGETQYF.

The table lists this clone with many counts. The J gene is TRBJ2-3, the V gene TRBV18, with 9 bases matching TRBD1. The V and J ends lost 2 bases and 1 base, in that order; junction bases with no gene match: 7. The germline V gene encodes CDR1 KGHSH and CDR2 LQKENI. CDR3 length: 17 residues. The CDR3 reads CASSPRAGQGRTDTQYF. For the CDR3, the DNA is TGTGCCAGCTCACCAAGGGCGGGACAGGGCCGCACAGATACGCAGTATTTT.

The chain employs TRBV5-5 and TRBJ1-5; D gene uncertain. With 0 bases removed from V and 3 bases from J, the gap between germline ends came to 10 bases. The V gene's germline CDR1 is SGHKS and CDR2 YYEKEE (reference sequence). The length of the CDR3 is 15 residues. CDR3 DNA: TGTGCCAGCAGCTTGGGACGGGGAGACAATCAGCCCCAGCATTTT. Residues: CASSLGRGDNQPQHF.

The rearrangement joins TRBV5-1 to TRBJ1-6, with D possibly matching TRBD1 (6 bases). This CDR3 contains 17 residues. The ends were cut back, 0 bases at V and 1 base at J, with 11 bases in the middle. The germline gives CDR1 SGHRS, CDR2 YFSETQ. The CDR3 coding sequence is TGCGCCAGCAGCTTGGAACAGGGAAGGTCCTATAATTCACCCCTCCACTTT. Protein: CASSLEQGRSYNSPLHF.

The chain carries TRBV6-2 or TRBV6-3 and TRBJ2-3; the match to TRBD2 covers 8 bases. The CDR3 has 16 amino acids. CDR1 MNHEY and CDR2 SVGEGT come from the germline V gene. V shed 2 bases and J 6 bases; nucleotides not matched to a gene: 10. The CDR3 bases are TGTGCCAGCAGTTACCTAGCACGGGAGGGTCAGGATACGCAGTATTTT. Its translation is CASSYLAREGQDTQYF.

V and J are TRBV28 and TRBJ2-2; D uncertain. The CDR3 length is 17 residues. Trimming cost V 1 base and J 0 bases, with 12 bases left between them. CDR1 is MDHEN and CDR2 is SYDVKM in the germline V gene. The CDR3: CASSLYSWRSNTGELFF. In DNA, the CDR3 is TGTGCCAGCAGTTTATACTCATGGCGGTCGAACACCGGGGAGCTGTTTTTT. Full variable domain (remainder filled in from reference TRBV28 and TRBJ2-2): DVKVTQSSRYLVKRTGEKVFLECVQDMDHENMFWYRQDPGLGLRLIYFSYDVKMKEKGDIPEGYSVSREKKERFSLILESASTNQTSMYLCASSLYSWRSNTGELFFGEGSRLTVL.

The chain uses TRBV6-5 and TRBJ1-2, with TRBD1 identical over 7 bases. There are 13 residues in the CDR3. V trimming: 6 bases; J trimming: 4 bases; junction bases outside the gene matches: 5. Germline CDR1 and CDR2: MNHEY and SVGAGI. CDR3 in amino acids: CASRPGQLYGYTF. The CDR3 nucleotides read TGTGCCAGCAGGCCGGGACAGCTCTATGGCTACACCTTC.

V and J are TRBV18 and TRBJ1-5; perhaps TRBD1 as D (6 bases). V lost 3 bases and J lost 7, with 13 bases in between. Germline V gene lookup returns CDR1 KGHSH and CDR2 LQKENI. The CDR3 length is 14 residues. CDR3 loop: CASSPGGALQPQHF. CDR3 DNA: TGTGCCAGCTCACCGGGGGGGGCCCTCCAGCCCCAGCATTTT. Complete variable domain (other parts from reference TRBV18 and TRBJ1-5): NAGVMQNPRHLVRRRGQEARLRCSPMKGHSHVYWYRQLPEEGLKFMVYLQKENIIDESGMPKERFSAEFPKEGPSILRIQQVVRGDSAAYFCASSPGGALQPQHFGDGTRLSIL.

In its sample, this clone was seen many times. Additional DNA sequences in this sample encode the identical CDR3. DNA of the CDR3: TGTGCCAGCAGCTACCCTGGACCCCGGGGTGAGCAGTATTTT. This translates into CASSYPGPRGEQYF. The gene calls are TRBV7-9 and TRBJ2-3; D is possibly TRBD2 (5 bases). This CDR3 contains 14 residues. Trimming removed 4 bases at V and 11 bases at J, with 19 bases between. Germline assignment: CDR1 SEHNR and CDR2 FQNEAQ (reference sequence).

The chain uses TRBV6-4 and TRBJ1-2; TRBD1 matches at 7 bases. Germline-derived CDR1 and CDR2 are MRHNA and SNTAGT. The junction had 16 bases not matched to a gene; V was cut back by 6 bases and J by 9 bases. The CDR3 is 15 residues long. The DNA for the CDR3 is TGTGCCAGCAGACCCGGGACAGCCTTGGACGGTCGCTACACCTTC. Translation: CASRPGTALDGRYTF.

This chain joins TRBV5-4 and TRBJ1-4; tentative D call: TRBD1 (5 bases). Germline V gene sequence: CDR1 SGHNT, CDR2 YYREEE (reference sequence). The length of the CDR3 is 15 residues. V was pared by 4 bases and J by 8 bases, with 18 bases between. CDR3 DNA sequence: TGTGCCAGCAGCAACGGACCGGCAGGGTGGGAAAAACTGTTTTTT. The encoded protein is CASSNGPAGWEKLFF.

V is TRBV24-1 and J is TRBJ2-5, with unresolved D. Between the trimmed V and J ends, which lost 6 bases and 0 bases, there was a span of 4 bases. Germline V gene data show CDR1 as KGHDR and CDR2 as SFDVKD. The CDR3 has 12 residues. In DNA form, the CDR3 reads TGTGCCACCAGTAACAACCAAGAGACCCAGTACTTC. Its translation: CATSNNQETQYF.

The chain joins TRBV27 to TRBJ2-1; a possible D gene is TRBD2 (6 bases). The CDR3 extends over 16 amino acids. From germline, CDR1 is MNHEY and CDR2 SMNVEV (reference sequence). The V and J ends lost 2 bases and 7 bases respectively, with 18 bases between them. The CDR3 spells CASSLAVLGGINEQFF. The CDR3 coding sequence is TGTGCCAGCAGTTTAGCGGTACTCGGCGGGATTAATGAGCAGTTCTTC.